Sequencing of this T cell receptor beta chain was carried out in a study of T cells in Graves' hyperthyroidism and ophthalmopathy. Whole-study results and caveats: For ophthalmopathy, model prediction preceded onset by a median 6.5 months. Blood also showed most of the thyroid clonotypes that were expanded above 0.001. Ophthalmopathy and stable hyperthyroidism were told apart by a 13 V-J model.

From RNA transcripts, TCR beta CDR3 regions were amplified. First-round RT-PCR of the TCR CDR3 relied on the HTBI primer set. MiXCR, applied by TCRdb to the multiplex PCR reads, yields one record per CDR3 protein. The repertoire holds 550,000 to 600,000 distinct CDR3 sequences, with roughly 46% as singletons. The CDR3 has 16 residues. With V trimmed by 0 bases and J by 8 bases, 12 bases remained unmatched. Germline assignment: CDR1 SGHVS and CDR2 FNYEAQ. On this clonotype itself: Its antigen is still unknown.

Sequenced: peripheral blood or thyroid tissue (not recorded which). This sequence was found in an adult woman with Graves' disease, either hyperthyroidism or ophthalmopathy (not recorded which). This rearrangement joins TRBV7-6 to TRBJ1-2; 7 positions match TRBD1. CDR3 DNA: TGTGCCAGCAGCTTAGCGGCAGGGGGTGCCCTTTACGGCTACACCTTC. Protein: CASSLAAGGALYGYTF. Full variable domain (outside the CDR3, taken from reference TRBV7-6 and TRBJ1-2): GAGVSQSPRYKVTKRGQDVALRCDPISGHVSLYWYRQALGQGPEFLTYFNYEAQQDKSGLPNDRFSAERPEGSISTLTIQRTEQRDSAMYRCASSLAAGGALYGYTFGSGTRLTVV.